This T cell receptor (beta chain) originates from a study of metastatic and nonmetastatic thyroid tumors. The wider study: Repertoires of blood and of tissue (tumor or nodule) from malignant and benign thyroid patients were compared.

No treatment of any kind had been given to any patient before thyroid surgery. In its sample, this clone was seen many times. This CDR3 spans 14 amino acids. Germline V gives CDR1 SQVTM, CDR2 ANQGSEA. The V and J ends lost 4 bases and 16 bases respectively, with 26 bases between them. TCRdb reprocessed the PCR reads via MiXCR. The sample has fewer than 40,000 clones; about 17% are singletons. This receptor was identified in a female donor with papillary thyroid cancer or a benign thyroid nodule (not recorded which). Some clones in this sample may be carry-over from other donors' samples. Sequencing input: blood. V gene TRBV29-1 combines with J gene TRBJ2-1, with D tentatively TRBD1 (6 bases). Here the CDR3 DNA reads TGCAGCGTTGTTCCCACCTCATCGACAGGACGGGGATTCTTC. This sequence encodes CSVVPTSSTGRGFF.